The clone carrying this TCR beta chain has more than one count but fewer than ten. The antigen is not known. The entry originates in a study of cytomegalovirus exposure and HLA in healthy donors. Overall study results and limits: Analysis performed later found roughly 17,000 TCR beta sequences associated with HLA alleles at 0.05 false discovery rate. Across donors, presence/absence analyses took sequencing depth to be roughly uniform.

Trimming took off 0 bases at V and 2 bases at J, with 6 bases between the two ends. CDR1 and CDR2 from the germline V gene are SGHNT and YYREEE (reference sequence). The CDR3 consists of 14 residues. Researchers ran the PCR with 60 Vbeta and 13 Jbeta primers. Profiled with immunoSEQ multiplex PCR; TCRdb holds only in-frame clones, not every one. The table includes tens of thousands of clones, approximately 80% detected once. V gene TRBV5-4 combines with J gene TRBJ1-3; D might be TRBD1 (5 bases). This clonotype originated in a human donor in good health. The sequenced sample was PBMCs. CDR3 sequence (DNA): TGTGCCAGCAGCTTGGAGGGGACTGGAAACACCATATATTTT. The encoded protein is CASSLEGTGNTIYF.